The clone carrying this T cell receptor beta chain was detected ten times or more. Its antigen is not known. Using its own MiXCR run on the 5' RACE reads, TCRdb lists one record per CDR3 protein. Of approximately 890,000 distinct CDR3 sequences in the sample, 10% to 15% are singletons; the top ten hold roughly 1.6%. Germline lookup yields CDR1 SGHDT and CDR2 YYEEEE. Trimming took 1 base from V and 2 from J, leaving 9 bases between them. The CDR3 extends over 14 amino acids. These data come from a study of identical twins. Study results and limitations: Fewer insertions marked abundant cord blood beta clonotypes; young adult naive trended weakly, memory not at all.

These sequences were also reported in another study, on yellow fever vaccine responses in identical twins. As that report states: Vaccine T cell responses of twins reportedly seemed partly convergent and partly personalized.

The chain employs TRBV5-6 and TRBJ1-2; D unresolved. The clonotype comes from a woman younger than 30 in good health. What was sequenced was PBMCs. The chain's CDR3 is CASSLSWENYGYTF. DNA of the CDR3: TGTGCCAGCAGCTTGTCTTGGGAGAACTATGGCTACACCTTC.